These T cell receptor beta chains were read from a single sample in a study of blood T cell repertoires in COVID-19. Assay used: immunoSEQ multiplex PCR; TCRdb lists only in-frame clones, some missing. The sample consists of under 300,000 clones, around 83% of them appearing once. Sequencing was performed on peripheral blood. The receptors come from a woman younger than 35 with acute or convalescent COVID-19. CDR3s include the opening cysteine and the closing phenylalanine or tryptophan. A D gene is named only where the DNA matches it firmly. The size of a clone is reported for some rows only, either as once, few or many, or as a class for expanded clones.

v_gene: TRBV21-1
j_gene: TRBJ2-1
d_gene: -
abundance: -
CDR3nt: TGTGCCAGCAGCAAGGTGCCGGGACTAGCGGGAGGCAATGAGCAGTTCTTC
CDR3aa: CASSKVPGLAGGNEQFF

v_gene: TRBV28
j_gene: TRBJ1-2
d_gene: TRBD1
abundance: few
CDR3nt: TGTGCCAGCAGAAACCCGCCGGGACAGGACAAGAGCTATGGCTACACCTTC
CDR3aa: CASRNPPGQDKSYGYTF

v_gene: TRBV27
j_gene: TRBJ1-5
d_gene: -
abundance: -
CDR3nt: TGTGCCAGCAGTTTACGAATGTTCCAGGGGCAGGGGACGAATCAGCCCCAGCATTTT
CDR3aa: CASSLRMFQGQGTNQPQHF

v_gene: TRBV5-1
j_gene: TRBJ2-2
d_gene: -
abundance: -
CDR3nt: TGCGCCAGCAGCTTGTCCCTCGGAGGTGGCACCGGGGAGCTGTTTTTT
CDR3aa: CASSLSLGGGTGELFF

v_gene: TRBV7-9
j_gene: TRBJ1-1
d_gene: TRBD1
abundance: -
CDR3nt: TGTGCCAGCAGCTTAGTATTCAGGGGGACTGAAGCTTTCTTT
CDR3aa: CASSLVFRGTEAFF

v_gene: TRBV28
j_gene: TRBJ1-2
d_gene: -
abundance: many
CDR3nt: TGTGCCAGCAGTGAACAGGACTATGGCTACACCTTC
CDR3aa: CASSEQDYGYTF

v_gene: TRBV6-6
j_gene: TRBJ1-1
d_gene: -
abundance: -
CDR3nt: TGTGCCAGCTTTTCGGTAGGGGGAAATACTGAAGCTTTCTTT
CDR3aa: CASFSVGGNTEAFF

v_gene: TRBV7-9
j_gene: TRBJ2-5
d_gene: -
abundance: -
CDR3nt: TGTGCCAGCAGCTTACCCAAACTGGGCAGGAAACAAGAGACCCAGTACTTC
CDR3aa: CASSLPKLGRKQETQYF

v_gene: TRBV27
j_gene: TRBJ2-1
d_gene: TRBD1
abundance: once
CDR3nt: TGTGCCAGCAGTCCCCACAGGGGGCTCGATGAGCAGTTCTTC
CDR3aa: CASSPHRGLDEQFF

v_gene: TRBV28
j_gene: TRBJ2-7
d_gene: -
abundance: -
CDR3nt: TGTGCCAGCACCACCTACTCCTACGAGCAGTACTTC
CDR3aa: CASTTYSYEQYF

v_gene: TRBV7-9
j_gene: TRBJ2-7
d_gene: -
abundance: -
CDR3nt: TGTGCCAGCAGCTCCGCCGGACAGACCTACGAGCAGTACTTC
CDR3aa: CASSSAGQTYEQYF

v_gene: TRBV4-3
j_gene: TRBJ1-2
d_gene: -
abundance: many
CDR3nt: TGCGCCAGCAGCCAAGGGGGCCAGACATTTAACTATGGCTACACCTTC
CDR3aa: CASSQGGQTFNYGYTF

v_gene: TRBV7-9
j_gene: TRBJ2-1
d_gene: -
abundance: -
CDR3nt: TGTGCCAGCAGCTTTCCAGGGGAGGGTTACTACAATGAGCAGTTCTTC
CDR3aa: CASSFPGEGYYNEQFF

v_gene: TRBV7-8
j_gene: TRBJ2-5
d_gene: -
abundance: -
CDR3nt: TGTGCCAGCAGCCCCAGCTGGGCCAGTTCCCAAGAGACCCAGTACTTC
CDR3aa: CASSPSWASSQETQYF

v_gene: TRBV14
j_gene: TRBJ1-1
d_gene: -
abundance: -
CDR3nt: TGTGCCAGCAGCCAAGTTTGGAGGGCTGAAGCTTTCTTT
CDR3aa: CASSQVWRAEAFF

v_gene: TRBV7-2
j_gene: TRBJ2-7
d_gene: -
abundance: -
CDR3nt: TGTGCCAGCAGCTTACAGGGATGGAATTACGAGCAGTACTTC
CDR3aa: CASSLQGWNYEQYF

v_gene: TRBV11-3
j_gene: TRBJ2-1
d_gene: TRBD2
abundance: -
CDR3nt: TGTGCCAGCAGCTTTTCTGTGGGACTATACAATGAGCAGTTCTTC
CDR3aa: CASSFSVGLYNEQFF

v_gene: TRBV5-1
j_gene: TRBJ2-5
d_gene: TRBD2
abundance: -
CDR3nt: TGCGCCAGCAGCTTCCAGGCTAGCGGGATCCAAGAGACCCAGTACTTC
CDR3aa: CASSFQASGIQETQYF

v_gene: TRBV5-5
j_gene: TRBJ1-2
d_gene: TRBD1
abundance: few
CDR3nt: TGTGCCAGCAGTAAAACAGGGGTTCGGGACTATGGCTACACCTTC
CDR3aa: CASSKTGVRDYGYTF

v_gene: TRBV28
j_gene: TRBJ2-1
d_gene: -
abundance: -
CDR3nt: TGTGCCAGCAGCAAGCTACCCAATGAGCAGTTCTTC
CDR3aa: CASSKLPNEQFF

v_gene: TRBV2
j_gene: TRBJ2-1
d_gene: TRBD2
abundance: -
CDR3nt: TGTGCCAGCAGGGAGACTAGCGGGACTGGCTATGAGCAGTTCTTC
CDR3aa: CASRETSGTGYEQFF

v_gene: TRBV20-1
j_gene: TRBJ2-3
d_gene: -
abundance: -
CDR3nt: TGCAGTGCTGGGAGATCAGATACGCAGTATTTT
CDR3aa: CSAGRSDTQYF

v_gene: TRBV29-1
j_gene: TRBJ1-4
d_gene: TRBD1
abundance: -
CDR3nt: TGCAGCGTTGAAGGGACAGGGGAAGACGAAAAACTGTTTTTT
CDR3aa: CSVEGTGEDEKLFF

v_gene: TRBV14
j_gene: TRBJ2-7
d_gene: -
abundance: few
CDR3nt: TGTGCCAGCAGCCAAGGAGGTGCGCAGTACTTC
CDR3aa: CASSQGGAQYF

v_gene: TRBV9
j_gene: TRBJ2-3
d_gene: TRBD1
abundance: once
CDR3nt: TGTGCCAGCAGCCCCAGCGAGACAGGGGGGTTCGGCACAGATACGCAGTATTTT
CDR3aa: CASSPSETGGFGTDTQYF